The 27 T cell receptor beta chains reported below all come from one sample, sequenced in a study of CD8+ T cells in alopecia areata. Extracted from the samples, RNA was reverse transcribed into cDNA to serve as the sequencing template. Sequencing was performed with immunoSEQ multiplex PCR; in TCRdb, only in-frame clones are kept and a portion is missing. The sample holds more than 95,000 clones, around 38% seen once. The sequencing sample was made of CD4+ T cells sorted from blood. All receptors come from a human donor with alopecia areata.

The chain employs TRBV5-1 and TRBJ2-5; D is unclear. The V gene's germline CDR1 is SGHRS and CDR2 YFSETQ. V lost 5 bases, J lost 1 base, and 9 bases lay in between. The CDR3 length is 13 residues. The CDR3 bases are TGCGCCAGCAGATCCGGGTTCCAAGAGACCCAGTACTTC. Amino acid sequence: CASRSGFQETQYF. The full variable domain, rest sourced from reference TRBV5-1 and TRBJ2-5, is KAGVTQTPRYLIKTRGQQVTLSCSPISGHRSVSWYQQTPGQGLQFLFEYFSETQRNKGNFPGRFSGRQFSNSRSEMNVSTLELGDSALYLCASRSGFQETQYFGPGTRLLVL.

This clone was counted between two and nine times. V and J are TRBV29-1 and TRBJ2-1; D is possibly TRBD1 or TRBD2 (5 bases each). Germline loops: CDR1 SQVTM, CDR2 ANQGSEA. The CDR3 length is 11 residues. V lost 6 bases and J lost 12, with 15 bases in between. The CDR3 protein is CSVKKQEAQFF. CDR3 in DNA: TGCAGCGTAAAAAAACAGGAGGCGCAGTTCTTC.

This rearrangement joins TRBV5-4 to TRBJ2-7; D is tentatively TRBD1 or TRBD2 (5 bases each). Trimming left V 0 bases short and J 6 bases short, with 16 bases between. Germline values: CDR1 SGHNT, CDR2 YYREEE (reference sequence). The CDR3 runs to 15 residues. The CDR3 DNA reads TGTGCCAGCAGCTTGGCCTATTCAGGGACCCGCGAGCAGTACTTC. Amino acids: CASSLAYSGTREQYF.

The CDR3 coding sequence is TGTGCCAGCAGCTCACGACTAGCGGGAGGTTACCAAGAGACCCAGTACTTC. Translating gives CASSSRLAGGYQETQYF. V and J are TRBV7-9 and TRBJ2-5; TRBD2 agrees at 13 bases. V dropped 4 bases and J dropped 0; count of bases not matched to a gene: 5. This CDR3 has 17 residues. Germline V CDR1 and CDR2: SEHNR, FQNEAQ (reference sequence).

This clone was observed a few times. The V and J genes are TRBV7-9 and TRBJ2-7; TRBD2 might be the D (5 bases). The V gene's germline CDR1 is SEHNR and CDR2 FQNEAQ (reference sequence). The V end was cut by 11 bases, the J end by 3 bases, with 11 bases between. This CDR3 contains 11 residues. The CDR3 region has the DNA TGTGCCGGAGGATCCGACTACGAGCAGTACTTC. Amino acids: CAGGSDYEQYF.

The chain is built from TRBV4-2 and TRBJ2-7; D is uncertain. Between the trimmed V and J ends, which lost 0 bases and 4 bases, there was a span of 4 bases. CDR1 LGHNA and CDR2 YNFKEQ come from the germline V gene. CDR3 size: 12 residues. CDR3 sequence reads: CASSQDRYEQYF. The CDR3 nucleotides are TGTGCCAGCAGCCAAGACAGATACGAGCAGTACTTC.

This rearrangement joins TRBV6-6 to TRBJ2-3; unclear D gene. There are 14 residues in the CDR3. Germline lookup yields CDR1 MNHNY and CDR2 SVGAGI (reference sequence). Trimming stripped 2 bases from V and 2 bases from J, with 8 bases between. The CDR3 is CASSYSPDTDTQYF. CDR3 nucleotides: TGTGCCAGCAGTTACAGTCCGGACACAGATACGCAGTATTTT.

The rearrangement links TRBV27 to TRBJ2-2; D is perhaps TRBD1 (5 bases). Looked up from germline, CDR1 is MNHEY and CDR2 is SMNVEV (reference sequence). The V end was cut by 3 bases, the J end by 2 bases, with 7 bases between. The CDR3 sequence is 14 residues long. The DNA for the CDR3 is TGTGCCAGCAGTTTGGGGCATAACACCGGGGAGCTGTTTTTT. Amino acids: CASSLGHNTGELFF.

This clone has a handful of counts. V and J are TRBV19 and TRBJ2-6; D is ambiguous. There are 14 residues in the CDR3. From germline, CDR1 is LNHDA and CDR2 SQIVND (reference sequence). Trimming removed 7 bases at V and 0 bases at J, with 7 bases between. CDR3 DNA: TGTGCCAGTACAAGTAACTCTGGGGCCAACGTCCTGACTTTC. Translating gives CASTSNSGANVLTF.

The chain is built from TRBV7-2 and TRBJ2-5; tentatively, D is TRBD2 (7 bases). There are 14 residues in the CDR3. Germline-derived CDR1 and CDR2 are SGHTA and FQGNSA. Trimming stripped 2 bases from V and 5 bases from J, with 12 bases between. As DNA, the CDR3 is TGTGCCAGCAGCTTATTCTCGGGGGGCGAGACCCAGTACTTC. Protein product: CASSLFSGGETQYF. Supplemented by reference TRBV7-2 and TRBJ2-5, the full variable domain reads GAGVSQSPSNKVTEKGKDVELRCDPISGHTALYWYRQSLGQGLEFLIYFQGNSAPDKSGLPSDRFSAERTGGSVSTLTIQRTQQEDSAVYLCASSLFSGGETQYFGPGTRLLVL.

This clone turned up a few times. The rearrangement links TRBV29-1 to TRBJ2-4, with TRBD2 identical over 9 bases. With 3 bases clipped from V and 0 bases from J, the junction kept 9 bases outside the gene matches. The length of the CDR3 is 17 residues. Per the germline V gene, CDR1 is SQVTM and CDR2 is ANQGSEA. The CDR3 is CSVEVRGREGAKNIQYF. The CDR3 region has the DNA TGCAGCGTTGAGGTTCGAGGGCGGGAGGGAGCCAAAAACATTCAGTACTTC.

J is TRBJ1-1 and V is TRBV15, with D possibly TRBD1 on 5 matching bases. From germline, CDR1 is LNHNV and CDR2 YYDKDF (reference sequence). The CDR3 runs to 14 residues. V was clipped by 0 bases and J by 1 base, with 6 bases between them. CDR3 amino acids: CATSRDTGNTEAFF. CDR3 in DNA: TGTGCCACCAGCAGAGATACAGGGAACACTGAAGCTTTCTTT.

There are a few counts of this clone. The chain couples TRBV29-1 to TRBJ2-2, with D possibly being TRBD2 (5 bases). V shed 4 bases and J shed 0 bases, with 9 bases lying between them. Per the germline V gene, CDR1 is SQVTM and CDR2 is ANQGSEA. The length of the CDR3 is 14 residues. CDR3 sequence (DNA): TGCAGCGTTGCCAGCGGATCGAACACCGGGGAGCTGTTTTTT. Amino acids: CSVASGSNTGELFF.

This clone was counted ten times or more. The chain has TRBV19 and TRBJ2-5, with D tentatively TRBD2 (5 bases). Trimming cost V 6 bases and J 1 base, with 15 bases left between them. This CDR3 comprises 15 residues. Germline loops: CDR1 LNHDA, CDR2 SQIVND (reference sequence). CDR3 nucleotides: TGTGCCAGTAGAGGACTCGGAGAACCCCAAGAGACCCAGTACTTC. Amino acid sequence: CASRGLGEPQETQYF.

The chain has TRBV29-1 and TRBJ2-7; no reliable D call. Germline CDR1 reads SQVTM; CDR2 reads ANQGSEA. V dropped 4 bases and J dropped 3 bases, with 7 bases sitting between them. The CDR3 sequence is 11 residues long. CDR3 amino acids: CSVVVGYEQYF. In nucleotides, the CDR3 is TGCAGCGTTGTAGTGGGCTACGAGCAGTACTTC.

This clone has a handful of counts. The germline gene is not matched at one end of the junction; a read error may be the cause. V and J are TRBV7-7 and TRBJ2-2; 7 nucleotides align to TRBD2. In germline, CDR1 is SSHAT, CDR2 FNYEAQ (reference sequence). This CDR3 comprises 15 residues. CDR3 coding DNA: TGTGCTAGCAGCCCAGGACTAGCGAACACCGGGGAGCTGTTTTTT. This gives the protein CASSPGLANTGELFF.

There are a few counts of this clone. This chain connects TRBV19 to TRBJ2-6; D gene ambiguous. This CDR3 spans 16 amino acids. V lost 5 bases and J 1 base, leaving 12 bases between the germline ends. The germline CDR1 and CDR2 sequences are LNHDA and SQIVND (reference sequence). The CDR3 spells CASSPGRLSGANVLTF. The CDR3 nucleotides read TGTGCCAGTAGTCCAGGACGGCTTTCTGGGGCCAACGTCCTGACTTTC.

CDR3 DNA sequence: TGTGCCAGCAGCGTAGGGTTAGCCCTAAGCACAGATACGCAGTATTTT. Translation gives CASSVGLALSTDTQYF. The rearrangement uses TRBV9 and TRBJ2-3, with D hard to call. Trimming stripped 0 bases from V and 0 bases from J, with 11 bases between. CDR1 is SGDLS, CDR2 YYNGEE, per germline. The CDR3 runs 16 residues.

There are a few counts of this clone. This chain joins TRBV30 and TRBJ2-3; 8 bases are shared with TRBD2. This CDR3 comprises 14 residues. The germline V gene encodes CDR1 GTSNPN and CDR2 SVGIG (reference sequence). V lost 4 bases, J lost 4 bases, and 7 bases stayed unmatched. The CDR3 protein is CAWKEAGVADTQYF. DNA for the CDR3: TGTGCCTGGAAGGAAGCGGGGGTCGCAGATACGCAGTATTTT.

The chain has TRBV20-1 and TRBJ1-1; no firm D call. The CDR3 extends over 11 amino acids. Germline lookup yields CDR1 DFQATT and CDR2 SNEGSKA (reference sequence). Trimming shortened V by 5 bases and J by 10 bases, and 14 bases separated the two germline ends. The CDR3 DNA sequence: TGCAGTGCTTCGGGTGGTTCGGGAGCTTTCTTT. Its translation is CSASGGSGAFF.

Only a few counts were recorded for this clone. The rearrangement uses TRBV28 and TRBJ2-7, with D tentatively TRBD2 (5 bases). The germline V gene has CDR1 MDHEN and CDR2 SYDVKM. This CDR3 contains 14 residues. The germline V and J ends were trimmed by 4 bases and 4 bases, with 14 bases remaining between them. CDR3: CASSYRVRGYEQYF. The DNA for the CDR3 is TGTGCCAGCAGTTACCGGGTCAGAGGGTACGAGCAGTACTTC. Supplemented by reference TRBV28 and TRBJ2-7, the full variable domain reads DVKVTQSSRYLVKRTGEKVFLECVQDMDHENMFWYRQDPGLGLRLIYFSYDVKMKEKGDIPEGYSVSREKKERFSLILESASTNQTSMYLCASSYRVRGYEQYFGPGTRLTVT.

This chain uses TRBV7-3 with TRBJ2-1; D may correspond to TRBD1 or TRBD2 (5 bases each). Deletions cut 1 base from V and 4 bases from J, with 11 bases between. The CDR3 is 15 residues long. Per germline, CDR1 SGHTA and CDR2 FQGTGA. The CDR3 DNA reads as TGTGCCAGCAGCTTAATGAGGGGAAGTTACAATGAGCAGTTCTTC. It yields the protein CASSLMRGSYNEQFF.

The chain uses TRBV28 and TRBJ2-7; TRBD1 matches 7 bases. Germline-derived CDR1 and CDR2 are MDHEN and SYDVKM. The CDR3 is made up of 15 amino acids. V lost 7 bases and J lost 6; bases outside the gene matches: 15. The CDR3 sequence: CASTQPRQGPSEQYF. The CDR3 DNA sequence: TGTGCCAGCACCCAGCCCCGACAGGGACCTAGCGAGCAGTACTTC.

In its sample, this clone was seen a few times. The V call is TRBV5-1, the J call TRBJ2-1, with 10 positions matching TRBD2. After removal of 4 bases from V and 4 bases from J, the junction contained 5 bases not matched to a gene. This CDR3 region has 15 residues. Looked up from germline, CDR1 is SGHRS and CDR2 is YFSETQ. As DNA, the CDR3 is TGCGCCAGCAGCCCAGCGGGAGGGCCGTACAATGAGCAGTTCTTC. This translates into CASSPAGGPYNEQFF.

This clone was seen only a few times. The V and J genes are TRBV5-1 and TRBJ2-1; D perhaps matches TRBD2 (5 bases). Trimming took off 6 bases at V and 2 bases at J, with 12 bases between the two ends. Germline V lookup: CDR1 SGHRS, CDR2 YFSETQ. This CDR3 is 14 amino acids long. CDR3 sequence reads: CASTRGTPYNEQFF. The CDR3 DNA reads TGCGCCAGCACCCGGGGAACCCCCTACAATGAGCAGTTCTTC.

The table lists this clone with a count of one. The genes are TRBV30 and TRBJ2-3; D tentatively reads TRBD1 or TRBD2 (6 bases each). This CDR3 has 13 amino acids. In germline, CDR1 is GTSNPN, CDR2 SVGIG (reference sequence). Trimming cost V 6 bases and J 5 bases, with 15 bases left between them. The CDR3 protein is CACRERGEDTQYF. CDR3 DNA sequence: TGTGCCTGTCGAGAGAGGGGGGAAGATACGCAGTATTTT.

This clone was counted a few times. V is TRBV30 and J is TRBJ2-5; perhaps D is TRBD1 or TRBD2 (5 bases each). This CDR3 comprises 13 residues. CDR1 is GTSNPN, CDR2 SVGIG, per germline (reference sequence). V was pared by 2 bases and J by 5 bases, with 12 bases between. The CDR3 reads CAWSLGTGETQYF. In DNA form, the CDR3 reads TGTGCCTGGAGTCTCGGGACGGGTGAGACCCAGTACTTC.